These 24 T cell receptor beta chains were sequenced from one sample in a study of blood T cell repertoires in COVID-19. The protocol was immunoSEQ multiplex PCR, while the TCRdb copy is restricted to in-frame clones and leaves out a portion. The sample consists of about 240,000 clones, 82% of them appearing once. The specimen sequenced was peripheral blood. All receptors come from a woman in her 70s with acute or convalescent COVID-19.

On this clone itself: Other DNA sequences of this sample code for an identical CDR3. This rearrangement joins TRBV5-8 to TRBJ2-1; D is unclear. Germline CDR1 reads SGHTS; CDR2 reads YDEGEE. The CDR3 has 15 residues. V dropped 0 bases and J dropped 0 bases, with 7 bases sitting between them. The CDR3, as DNA: TGTGCCAGCAGCTTGGCTCTAAGCTCCTACAATGAGCAGTTCTTC. Its protein is CASSLALSSYNEQFF.

The chain couples TRBV9 to TRBJ2-2; 7 positions match TRBD1. V lost 4 bases and J lost 6; bases outside the gene matches: 12. This CDR3 comprises 16 residues. Per the germline V gene, CDR1 is SGDLS and CDR2 is YYNGEE. CDR3 nucleotides: TGTGCCAGCAGCAGGCCGGGACAGACCTTGTCCGGGGAGCTGTTTTTT. Its translation is CASSRPGQTLSGELFF.

This chain uses TRBV7-2 with TRBJ1-5, with TRBD1 identical over 10 bases. The CDR3 has 15 residues. V gave up 5 bases and J gave up 4 bases; unmatched junction bases: 5. CDR1 and CDR2 (germline): SGHTA, FQGNSA. The CDR3 DNA reads as TGTGCCAGCAGCCCCTCGGGACAGGGGAATCAGCCCCAGCATTTT. This encodes CASSPSGQGNQPQHF.

J is TRBJ1-5 and V is TRBV7-2; a weak D match, TRBD1 (5 bases). The V and J ends lost 10 bases and 2 bases respectively, with 15 bases between them. The CDR3 spans 14 residues. Germline V gene sequence: CDR1 SGHTA, CDR2 FQGNSA. Written as DNA, the CDR3 is TGTGCCACGGCGGGGGGAGGTGGCAATCAGCCCCAGCATTTT. Amino acids: CATAGGGGNQPQHF.

The genes are TRBV6-6 and TRBJ1-4, with TRBD1 as a possible D gene (5 bases). Trimming shortened V by 6 bases and J by 6 bases, and 20 bases separated the two germline ends. Germline V lookup: CDR1 MNHNY, CDR2 SVGAGI (reference sequence). CDR3 size: 16 residues. CDR3 nucleotides: TGTGCCAGCAGGGGACTTGTGTCTATGCCGGATGAAAAACTGTTTTTT. Its translation: CASRGLVSMPDEKLFF.

This clone was recorded a few times. V gene TRBV21-1 combines with J gene TRBJ1-6; whether TRBD1, the table's D call, matches the DNA was not checked. TRBV21-1 corresponds to a pseudogene. The CDR3 length is 15 residues. The CDR3 is CASSNLGTGYSPLHF. DNA of the CDR3: TGTGCCAGCAGCAACCTCGGGACAGGGTATTCACCCCTCCACTTT.

In its sample, this clone was seen a few times. The sample carries other DNA sequences with the same CDR3. V usage is TRBV19 and J usage is TRBJ1-1; the D is unclear. Trimming shortened V by 1 base and J by 1 base, and 4 bases separated the two germline ends. Germline V lookup: CDR1 LNHDA, CDR2 SQIVND (reference sequence). This CDR3 has 13 amino acids. CDR3 coding DNA: TGTGCCAGTAGTATAGGAGCGAACACTGAAGCTTTCTTT. Protein: CASSIGANTEAFF.

This clone was seen a handful of times. The CDR3, as DNA: TGTGCCAGCAGCCAGGGGGGCACAGATACGCAGTATTTT. Its protein is CASSQGGTDTQYF. The rearrangement joins TRBV2 to TRBJ2-3; 7 bases match TRBD1. CDR3 size: 13 residues. V dropped 6 bases and J dropped 1; count of bases not matched to a gene: 1. Germline lookup yields CDR1 SNHLY and CDR2 FYNNEI.

The chain joins TRBV6-1 to TRBJ1-1; D call uncertain. CDR3 size: 13 residues. Germline V CDR1 and CDR2: MNHNS, SASEGT. Trimming removed 3 bases from V and 7 bases from J, with 12 bases in between. CDR3 in DNA: TGTGCCAGCAGTGACAATCAGATCAATGAAGCTTTCTTT. Translating it yields CASSDNQINEAFF.

This clone turned up a few times. The chain recombines TRBV7-2 with TRBJ2-7; the D gene is possibly TRBD2 (6 bases). The V gene lost 1 base and the J gene lost 4 bases, with 14 bases spanning the gap. CDR3 length equals 15 residues. CDR1 is SGHTA and CDR2 is FQGNSA in the germline V gene. CDR3 sequence (DNA): TGTGCCAGCAGCTTAGTGGCGGGACCAAAGTACGAGCAGTACTTC. Protein: CASSLVAGPKYEQYF.

The V call is TRBV5-4, the J call TRBJ2-1, with D uncertain. Looked up from germline, CDR1 is SGHNT and CDR2 is YYREEE (reference sequence). The CDR3 totals 12 residues. V shed 1 base and J shed 5 bases, with 4 bases lying between them. CDR3 loop: CASSLIDNEQFF. Written as DNA, the CDR3 is TGTGCCAGCAGCTTGATCGACAATGAGCAGTTCTTC.

The V gene is TRBV15, the J gene TRBJ2-7; tentatively, D is TRBD2 (6 bases). The germline V gene has CDR1 LNHNV and CDR2 YYDKDF (reference sequence). The CDR3 is made up of 15 amino acids. V lost 0 bases, J lost 6 bases, and 15 bases lay in between. The CDR3 DNA follows: TGTGCCACCAGCAGAGATCCGGGGGTCGGAGCCGAGCAGTACTTC. Translating gives CATSRDPGVGAEQYF.

The V gene is TRBV25-1, the J gene TRBJ1-1, with 9 bases that match TRBD1. The length of the CDR3 is 14 residues. The trim removed 4 bases at V and 4 bases at J, leaving 4 bases unmatched. CDR1 is MGHDK, CDR2 SYGVNS, per germline. CDR3: CASSGDRGGTEAFF. CDR3 sequence (DNA): TGTGCCAGCAGTGGCGACAGGGGGGGCACTGAAGCTTTCTTT.

This chain links TRBV7-9 with TRBJ1-2; TRBD1 matches 7 bases. CDR1 is SEHNR and CDR2 is FQNEAQ in the germline V gene (reference sequence). The CDR3 totals 16 residues. J gave up 7 bases and V 0 bases, and 11 bases lay outside the gene matches. The CDR3 DNA reads as TGTGCCAGCAGCTTAGCAGGGGGCGCAAGTCTTGGTGGCTACACCTTC. Its translation is CASSLAGGASLGGYTF.

This clone was counted only a few times. The chain recombines TRBV2 with TRBJ1-2, with 7 nucleotides matching TRBD1. The CDR3 extends over 13 amino acids. Trimming cost V 7 bases and J 3 bases; bases outside gene matches: 5. Per the germline V gene, CDR1 is SNHLY and CDR2 is FYNNEI. The CDR3, as DNA: TGTGCCAGCAACCGACAGGGAGACTATGGCTACACCTTC. Its translation: CASNRQGDYGYTF.

The rearrangement uses TRBV5-1 and TRBJ1-3; D might be TRBD1 (5 bases). Germline assignment: CDR1 SGHRS and CDR2 YFSETQ. The CDR3 covers 16 residues. Deletions cut 2 bases from V and 2 bases from J, with 14 bases between. CDR3 DNA sequence: TGCGCCAGCAGCTTAACCTCGACAGTGGCTGGAAACACCATATATTTT. Protein: CASSLTSTVAGNTIYF.

This clone was recorded once. CDR3: CASSWRGGFYEQYF. The DNA of the CDR3 is TGTGCCAGCAGTTGGAGGGGGGGGTTCTACGAGCAGTACTTC. This chain uses TRBV27 with TRBJ2-7; possibly TRBD2 for D (7 bases). Germline loops: CDR1 MNHEY, CDR2 SMNVEV (reference sequence). Between the trimmed V and J ends, which lost 4 bases and 3 bases, there was a span of 13 bases. The CDR3 has 14 residues.

This chain uses TRBV7-2 with TRBJ2-5; TRBD1 aligns across 7 bases. The junction had 3 bases not matched to a gene; V was cut back by 5 bases and J by 3 bases. Germline assignment: CDR1 SGHTA and CDR2 FQGNSA. The CDR3 consists of 13 residues. CDR3 residues: CASSRQGKETQYF. CDR3 in DNA: TGTGCCAGCAGCCGACAGGGAAAAGAGACCCAGTACTTC.

This clone was observed a few times. The chain combines TRBV5-1 with TRBJ1-2; the D is unclear. The CDR3 spans 16 residues. V was cut by 4 bases and J by 8 bases, with 24 bases left in between. Per germline, CDR1 SGHRS and CDR2 YFSETQ. CDR3 protein: CASSTDRGRREQGYTF. CDR3 coding DNA: TGCGCCAGCAGCACGGACCGTGGGCGGAGGGAACAAGGCTACACCTTC.

This CDR3 reads CASSPDRINEKLFF. The CDR3 DNA reads as TGTGCCAGCAGCCCAGACAGGATAAATGAAAAACTGTTTTTT. The V and J genes are TRBV5-4 and TRBJ1-4; D might be TRBD1 (6 bases). Germline V gene sequence: CDR1 SGHNT, CDR2 YYREEE (reference sequence). The CDR3 spans 14 residues. V lost 4 bases and J lost 5, with 12 bases in between.

The rearrangement uses TRBV20-1 and TRBJ2-1, with D possibly TRBD1 on 5 matching bases. V was clipped by 2 bases and J by 6 bases, with 5 bases between them. Germline V gene data show CDR1 as DFQATT and CDR2 as SNEGSKA (reference sequence). The CDR3 runs to 11 residues. As DNA, the CDR3 is TGCAGTGCTAGACAGGGCAATGAGCAGTTCTTC. As protein: CSARQGNEQFF.

J is TRBJ1-1 and V is TRBV4-1; no firm D call. Germline V gene sequence: CDR1 MGHRA, CDR2 YSYEKL. The germline V and J ends were trimmed by 6 bases and 5 bases, with 13 bases remaining between them. The CDR3 extends over 13 amino acids. CDR3 amino acids: CASSWAPRTEAFF. The CDR3 DNA follows: TGCGCCAGCAGTTGGGCCCCACGGACTGAAGCTTTCTTT.

The chain uses TRBV5-1 and TRBJ2-1, with D maybe TRBD2 (7 bases). CDR1 is SGHRS, CDR2 YFSETQ, per germline. V was clipped by 0 bases and J by 6 bases, with 16 bases between them. The CDR3 consists of 16 residues. CDR3 DNA: TGCGCCAGCAGCTTGGAGGGCGCGGGGGCCTTCAATGAGCAGTTCTTC. It specifies CASSLEGAGAFNEQFF.

The chain has TRBV5-4 and TRBJ2-1, with D possibly TRBD2 on 5 matching bases. Trimming shortened V by 0 bases and J by 9 bases, and 10 bases separated the two germline ends. The CDR3 is 13 residues long. Per the germline V gene, CDR1 is SGHNT and CDR2 is YYREEE (reference sequence). CDR3 in amino acids: CASSLAGNTEQFF. CDR3 sequence (DNA): TGTGCCAGCAGCTTGGCGGGAAATACTGAGCAGTTCTTC.